The 18 T cell receptor beta chains below all came from one sample that was sequenced in a study of blood T cell repertoires in COVID-19. Assay: immunoSEQ multiplex PCR; the TCRdb copy retains only in-frame clones and omits some. The sample holds 650,000 to 800,000 clones, about 90% seen once. Sequenced material: peripheral blood. The receptors stem from a woman in her late teens or twenties with acute or convalescent COVID-19.

The chain has TRBV10-3 and TRBJ1-6, with TRBD1 as a possible D gene (5 bases). The CDR3 covers 12 residues. Between the trimmed V and J ends, which lost 4 bases and 12 bases, there was a span of 10 bases. Germline CDR1 is ENHRY and CDR2 is SYGVKD. The CDR3 reads CAISGGTQPLHF. The CDR3 nucleotides are TGTGCCATCAGTGGCGGGACGCAACCCCTCCACTTT.

The rearrangement joins TRBV27 to TRBJ2-7; 14 nucleotides line up with TRBD2. The CDR3 has 15 amino acids. V lost 3 bases, J lost 3 bases, and 1 base stayed unmatched. Germline V gene sequence: CDR1 MNHEY, CDR2 SMNVEV (reference sequence). The CDR3 loop reads CASSFGTSGGYEQYF. The DNA of the CDR3 is TGTGCCAGCAGTTTCGGGACTAGCGGGGGCTACGAGCAGTACTTC.

V gene TRBV6-6 combines with J gene TRBJ2-3; no reliable D call. The V end lost 2 bases, the J end lost 4 bases, and 10 bases lay between the germline ends. CDR1 and CDR2 (germline): MNHNY, SVGAGI (reference sequence). The CDR3 runs to 14 residues. The DNA for the CDR3 is TGTGCCAGCAGTTACGGGCAGGAATCAGATACGCAGTATTTT. It yields the protein CASSYGQESDTQYF.

The V gene is TRBV9, the J gene TRBJ2-1; weak D call: TRBD1 (7 bases). The CDR3 spans 15 residues. V was clipped by 2 bases and J by 6 bases, with 15 bases between them. CDR1 and CDR2 (germline): SGDLS, YYNGEE. CDR3 DNA: TGTGCCAGCAGCGTCGGAGGGGACAGTATCAATGAGCAGTTCTTC. Amino acids: CASSVGGDSINEQFF.

V usage is TRBV7-2 and J usage is TRBJ1-3; TRBD1 agrees at 7 bases. The germline V gene has CDR1 SGHTA and CDR2 FQGNSA. The CDR3 consists of 17 residues. The J segment lost 2 bases and the V segment lost 1 base, leaving 8 bases of the junction unmatched. The CDR3, as DNA: TGTGCCAGCAGCTTAGTACCTAACAGGGGCACTGGAAACACCATATATTTT. It is translated as CASSLVPNRGTGNTIYF. Combining the CDR3 with reference TRBV7-2 and TRBJ1-3 gives the whole variable domain GAGVSQSPSNKVTEKGKDVELRCDPISGHTALYWYRQSLGQGLEFLIYFQGNSAPDKSGLPSDRFSAERTGGSVSTLTIQRTQQEDSAVYLCASSLVPNRGTGNTIYFGEGSWLTVV.

CDR3 in DNA: TGCGCCAGCAGCTTTTTAGGGGAGAACACTGAAGCTTTCTTT. Its translation is CASSFLGENTEAFF. The rearrangement uses TRBV5-1 and TRBJ1-1, with D perhaps matching TRBD1 (5 bases). Per germline, CDR1 SGHRS and CDR2 YFSETQ. V was pared by 2 bases and J by 1 base, with 9 bases between. This CDR3 is 14 amino acids long.

J is TRBJ1-2 and V is TRBV11-3; 9 bases line up with TRBD1. The CDR3 totals 15 residues. After removal of 5 bases from V and 5 bases from J, the junction contained 9 bases not matched to a gene. The V gene's germline CDR1 is SGHNT and CDR2 YENEEA. This chain's CDR3 is CASSPPGQGGYGYTF. CDR3 DNA: TGTGCCAGCAGCCCCCCGGGACAGGGAGGATATGGCTACACCTTC.

The V call is TRBV6-5, the J call TRBJ2-7; TRBD2 matches at 11 bases. V was clipped by 0 bases and J by 4 bases; unmatched bases: 2. Germline CDR1 reads MNHEY; CDR2 reads SVGAGI. This CDR3 is 15 amino acids long. This CDR3 is CASSYSSGGGYEQYF. CDR3 DNA: TGTGCCAGCAGTTACTCTAGCGGGGGGGGATACGAGCAGTACTTC.

This rearrangement joins TRBV4-1 to TRBJ1-4, with TRBD1 as a possible D gene (5 bases). Germline V gene lookup returns CDR1 MGHRA and CDR2 YSYEKL. V lost 3 bases and J lost 5, with 10 bases in between. The CDR3 spans 14 residues. In DNA, the CDR3 is TGCGCCAGCAGCCAGCGGACAATCAATGAAAAACTGTTTTTT. It translates to CASSQRTINEKLFF.

The chain couples TRBV5-1 to TRBJ2-3; 11 nucleotides match TRBD1. The CDR3 sequence is 16 residues long. V dropped 2 bases and J dropped 1; count of bases not matched to a gene: 3. Germline loops: CDR1 SGHRS, CDR2 YFSETQ. In DNA form, the CDR3 reads TGCGCCAGCAGCTTCGGACAGGGGGCAGGCACAGATACGCAGTATTTT. Protein sequence: CASSFGQGAGTDTQYF.

V gene TRBV4-3 combines with J gene TRBJ1-4; tentative D call: TRBD1 (6 bases). The CDR3 has 16 residues. The germline V and J ends were trimmed by 0 bases and 5 bases, with 13 bases remaining between them. Germline-derived CDR1 and CDR2 are LGHNA and YSLEER. The CDR3 sequence: CASSQEGRTVNEKLFF. The CDR3 DNA reads as TGCGCCAGCAGCCAAGAGGGTAGGACAGTAAATGAAAAACTGTTTTTT.

V usage is TRBV5-1 and J usage is TRBJ2-5, with D perhaps TRBD2 (7 bases). The CDR3 has 15 residues. Trimming cost V 2 bases and J 4 bases, with 15 bases left between them. Germline loops: CDR1 SGHRS, CDR2 YFSETQ. The CDR3 sequence: CASSFEGGYPETQYF. In DNA, the CDR3 is TGCGCCAGCAGCTTTGAGGGGGGGTACCCAGAGACCCAGTACTTC.

The genes are TRBV6-7 and TRBJ2-5; 9 positions match TRBD2. TRBV6-7 is annotated as an ORF whose role is uncertain. The ends lost 4 bases at V and 2 bases at J; junction bases unmatched: 5. The CDR3 is 15 residues long. The CDR3 DNA follows: TGTGCCAGCAGTTCTCGGACTAGCGTTCAAGAGACCCAGTACTTC. Its translation is CASSSRTSVQETQYF.

As for this clone: At one of its ends the junction is not consistent with the germline gene, which may arise from a read error. The J gene is TRBJ1-5, the V gene TRBV20-1, with a possible D match to TRBD1 (6 bases). Germline V gene lookup returns CDR1 DFQATT and CDR2 SNEGSKA (reference sequence). The CDR3 sequence is 11 residues long. The CDR3 DNA follows: TGCAGTGCTCGAGACAGGTGGTCATATCATTTT. Translation: CSARDRWSYHF.

The count of this clone is one. The rearrangement joins TRBV7-3 to TRBJ1-2, with 8 bases aligning to TRBD1. V trimming: 1 base; J trimming: 3 bases; junction bases outside the gene matches: 7. Germline CDR1 is SGHTA and CDR2 is FQGTGA. The CDR3 is made up of 16 amino acids. As DNA, the CDR3 is TGTGCCAGCAGCTTAATCGCAGGGGGCCAAGACTATGGCTACACCTTC. Amino acid sequence: CASSLIAGGQDYGYTF.

This chain connects TRBV7-3 to TRBJ2-1; 8 bases agree with TRBD2. The V gene's germline CDR1 is SGHTA and CDR2 FQGTGA. The CDR3 is 14 residues long. V dropped 6 bases and J dropped 6; count of bases not matched to a gene: 7. The CDR3 protein is CASSLAGPPNEQFF. The CDR3 coding sequence is TGTGCCAGCAGTTTAGCGGGGCCGCCCAATGAGCAGTTCTTC.

This chain joins TRBV27 and TRBJ2-1; D remains ambiguous. Trimming cost V 8 bases and J 0 bases, with 11 bases left between them. Germline lookup yields CDR1 MNHEY and CDR2 SMNVEV (reference sequence). This CDR3 comprises 14 residues. CDR3 DNA sequence: TGTGCCAGCGCGACTGCCTACTCCTACAATGAGCAGTTCTTC. It codes for CASATAYSYNEQFF.

The chain combines TRBV20-1 with TRBJ2-7, with 7 bases aligning to TRBD2. The germline V gene has CDR1 DFQATT and CDR2 SNEGSKA (reference sequence). This CDR3 has 12 residues. V lost 3 bases to trimming and J lost 7 bases; unmatched junction nucleotides: 6. The CDR3 here is CSASWGGIEQYF. The CDR3 DNA sequence: TGCAGTGCTAGTTGGGGAGGGATTGAGCAGTACTTC.